This T cell receptor beta chain derives from a study of blood T cell repertoires in COVID-19. Across the whole study: The United States, Italy and Spain supplied acute and convalescent COVID-19 samples. Sources were T cells, B-cell-depleted T cells, or PBMCs; the material itself was cDNA or gDNA.

The V end was cut by 5 bases, the J end by 0 bases, with 13 bases between. The CDR3 totals 15 residues. Germline CDR1 LNHDA, CDR2 SQIVND (reference sequence). Original processing methods: Using reference gene primer amplification, nucleated cell counts were estimated. Clones were read by immunoSEQ multiplex PCR, and TCRdb kept only the in-frame ones, dropping some. The DNA was the basis for D and trimming; V, J and clone size are from that table. The sample holds about 240,000 clones; roughly nine tenths are singletons and the top ten take roughly 5.8%. The chain links TRBV19 to TRBJ1-1; D not resolved. The receptor comes from a man aged 55-75 years with acute or convalescent COVID-19. The sample comprised peripheral blood. The CDR3 loop is CASSSPGGVNTEAFF. The CDR3 DNA reads TGTGCCAGTAGTTCCCCAGGAGGTGTGAACACTGAAGCTTTCTTT.